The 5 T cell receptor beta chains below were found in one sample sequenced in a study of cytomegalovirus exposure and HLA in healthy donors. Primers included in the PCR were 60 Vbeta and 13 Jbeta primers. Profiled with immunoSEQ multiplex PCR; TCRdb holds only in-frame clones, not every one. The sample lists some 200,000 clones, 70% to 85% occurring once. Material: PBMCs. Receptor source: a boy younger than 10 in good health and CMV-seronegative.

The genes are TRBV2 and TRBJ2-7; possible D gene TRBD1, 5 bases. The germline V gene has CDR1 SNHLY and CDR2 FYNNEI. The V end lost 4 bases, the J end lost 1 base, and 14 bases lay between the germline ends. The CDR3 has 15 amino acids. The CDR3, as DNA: TGTGCCAGCAGTGGGCGACAGAAACCTTCCTACGAGCAGTACTTC. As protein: CASSGRQKPSYEQYF. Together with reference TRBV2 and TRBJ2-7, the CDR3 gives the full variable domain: EPEVTQTPSHQVTQMGQEVILRCVPISNHLYFYWYRQILGQKVEFLVSFYNNEISEKSEIFDDQFSVERPDGSNFTLKIRSTKLEDSAMYFCASSGRQKPSYEQYFGPGTRLTVT.

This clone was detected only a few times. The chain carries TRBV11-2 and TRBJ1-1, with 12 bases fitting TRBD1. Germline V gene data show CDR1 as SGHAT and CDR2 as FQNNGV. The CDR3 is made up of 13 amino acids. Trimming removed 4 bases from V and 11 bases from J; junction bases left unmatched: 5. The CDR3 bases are TGTGCCAGCAGCTGGGGACAGGGGGCGCGGGCTTTCTTT. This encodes CASSWGQGARAFF.

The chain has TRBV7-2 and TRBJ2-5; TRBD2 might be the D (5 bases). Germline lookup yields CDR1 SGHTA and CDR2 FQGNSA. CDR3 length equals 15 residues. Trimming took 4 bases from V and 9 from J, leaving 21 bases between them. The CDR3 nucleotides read TGTGCCAGCAGCTCCCGGGGAAACCCCCCACGGGCCCAGTACTTC. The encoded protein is CASSSRGNPPRAQYF.

The CDR3 loop reads CAWSGDTGELFF. The CDR3 region has the DNA TGTGCCTGGAGCGGGGACACCGGGGAGCTGTTTTTT. V and J are TRBV30 and TRBJ2-2, with D possibly being TRBD2 (5 bases). Germline loops: CDR1 GTSNPN, CDR2 SVGIG (reference sequence). CDR3 size: 12 residues. The V end lost 3 bases, the J end lost 3 bases, and 5 bases lay between the germline ends.

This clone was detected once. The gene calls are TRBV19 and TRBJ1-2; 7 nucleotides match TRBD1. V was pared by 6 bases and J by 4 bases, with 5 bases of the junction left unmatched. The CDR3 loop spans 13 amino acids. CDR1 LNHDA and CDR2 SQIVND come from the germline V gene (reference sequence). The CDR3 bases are TGTGCCAGTAGACTAACAGGGGTCTATGGCTACACCTTC. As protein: CASRLTGVYGYTF.